One and the same sample provided the 29 T cell receptor beta chains below, sequenced in a study of blood T cells in healthy people across ages. A second PCR of roughly 7 to 11 cycles used a sample-barcoded 5' primer and a J-beta primer mix. MiXCR was run by TCRdb on the 5' RACE reads, yielding one entry per CDR3 protein. Among some 690,000 distinct CDR3 sequences listed, about 24% were seen once. The sequencing sample was made of blood. These receptors came from a man between 65 and 85 years old in good health.

This clonotype was seen many times. This chain links TRBV20-1 with TRBJ2-1; 10 bases are a match to TRBD2. After removal of 3 bases from V and 4 bases from J, the junction contained 6 bases not matched to a gene. The germline V gene has CDR1 DFQATT and CDR2 SNEGSKA (reference sequence). The CDR3 length is 15 residues. This CDR3 reads CSASPASGGYNEQFF. CDR3 sequence (DNA): TGCAGTGCTAGCCCGGCTAGCGGGGGATACAATGAGCAGTTCTTC.

V gene TRBV6-5 combines with J gene TRBJ1-1; 9 positions match TRBD1. After removal of 0 bases from V and 1 base from J, the junction contained 15 bases not matched to a gene. This CDR3 has 20 amino acids. Germline lookup yields CDR1 MNHEY and CDR2 SVGAGI. CDR3 coding DNA: TGTGCCAGCAGTTACTCCTCCCCCGTGGGGACAGGGAGAAAGAACACTGAAGCTTTCTTT. It specifies CASSYSSPVGTGRKNTEAFF.

This chain joins TRBV2 and TRBJ2-2; 11 bases fit TRBD2. CDR3 length equals 16 residues. The ends lost 7 bases at V and 1 base at J; junction bases unmatched: 5. The germline CDR1 and CDR2 sequences are SNHLY and FYNNEI. The CDR3 loop reads CASKPGTSGNTGELFF. The DNA for the CDR3 is TGTGCCAGCAAACCGGGGACTAGCGGGAACACCGGGGAGCTGTTTTTT.

This clonotype was detected only a few times. The gene calls are TRBV29-1 and TRBJ1-1; tentative D call: TRBD1 (6 bases). CDR3 length: 12 residues. The germline CDR1 and CDR2 sequences are SQVTM and ANQGSEA. Trimming left V 7 bases short and J 5 bases short, with 14 bases between. The CDR3 protein is CSAGTWGTEAFF. CDR3 in DNA: TGCAGCGCCGGGACATGGGGGACTGAAGCTTTCTTT.

The rearrangement uses TRBV12-3 or TRBV12-4 and TRBJ1-2, with D possibly being TRBD1 (6 bases). The V and J ends lost 0 bases and 5 bases respectively, with 13 bases between them. The CDR3 covers 15 residues. CDR3 sequence: CASSLARWTEYGYTF. The DNA for the CDR3 is TGTGCCAGCAGTTTAGCCAGATGGACAGAGTATGGCTACACCTTC.

The CDR3 sequence is CAISGFQGPKNTEAFF. The CDR3 nucleotides are TGTGCCATCAGTGGATTTCAGGGGCCGAAAAACACTGAAGCTTTCTTT. V usage is TRBV10-3 and J usage is TRBJ1-1; D perhaps matches TRBD1 (6 bases). Trimming removed 4 bases from V and 2 bases from J, with 17 bases in between. This CDR3 region has 16 residues. Germline CDR1 and CDR2: ENHRY and SYGVKD.

The CDR3 bases are TGCGCCAGCAGTTTCAACAGGGGAATACAAGAGACCCAGTACTTC. This encodes CASSFNRGIQETQYF. J is TRBJ2-5 and V is TRBV5-1, with 7 bases matching TRBD1. Germline V gene lookup returns CDR1 SGHRS and CDR2 YFSETQ. Unmatched junction bases numbered 9, after V lost 5 bases and J lost 2 bases. CDR3 length: 15 residues.

Only a few counts were recorded for this clonotype. The chain has TRBV29-1 and TRBJ2-1; 9 positions match TRBD1. Germline V gives CDR1 SQVTM, CDR2 ANQGSEA. CDR3 size: 14 residues. Trimming removed 8 bases from V and 3 bases from J; junction bases left unmatched: 8. CDR3 coding DNA: TGCAGCCTAATAATGGGACAGGGCTACAATGAGCAGTTCTTC. Its translation: CSLIMGQGYNEQFF.

The chain joins TRBV28 to TRBJ2-1; tentative D call: TRBD2 (7 bases). The DNA matches TRBJ2-5 better at its end, which makes the J call doubtful. Germline loops: CDR1 MDHEN, CDR2 SYDVKM. This CDR3 has 15 amino acids. The CDR3, as DNA: TGTGCCAGCAGTTTGTTATCCGGGGGGCAGAAGACCCAGTACTTC. Amino acids: CASSLLSGGQKTQYF.

This chain links TRBV14 with TRBJ2-5; D call uncertain. Germline CDR1 and CDR2: SGHDN and FVKESK. The CDR3 is 14 amino acids. V was clipped by 0 bases and J by 4 bases, with 9 bases between them. The CDR3 nucleotides are TGTGCCAGCAGCCAAGACCCGCAAGGAGAGACCCAGTACTTC. Translated, it gives CASSQDPQGETQYF.

The chain is built from TRBV18 and TRBJ1-1, with 10 bases aligning to TRBD1. V lost 2 bases to trimming and J lost 1 base; unmatched junction nucleotides: 1. The CDR3 has 15 amino acids. Looked up from germline, CDR1 is KGHSH and CDR2 is LQKENI. The CDR3: CASSPGTGANTEAFF. In DNA form, the CDR3 reads TGTGCCAGCTCACCAGGGACAGGGGCGAACACTGAAGCTTTCTTT.

Here the CDR3 DNA reads TGTGCCAGCAGGAACTCCAGGGTTAGGCGTGAAAAACTGTTTTTT. Its translation is CASRNSRVRREKLFF. This chain connects TRBV6-5 to TRBJ1-4; D is perhaps TRBD1 (5 bases). Germline-derived CDR1 and CDR2 are MNHEY and SVGAGI. The CDR3 length is 15 residues. V was pared by 6 bases and J by 7 bases, with 18 bases between.

This chain uses TRBV24-1 with TRBJ2-5; TRBD1 aligns across 7 bases. Germline V CDR1 and CDR2: KGHDR, SFDVKD. The CDR3 spans 16 residues. The junction had 7 bases not matched to a gene; V was cut back by 3 bases and J by 1 base. The CDR3 nucleotides read TGTGCCACCAGTGATACAAGGACAGGCTCCCAAGAGACCCAGTACTTC. It specifies CATSDTRTGSQETQYF.

As concerns this clonotype: The missing conserved phenylalanine or tryptophan at the end of this CDR3 makes a read error likely. The rearrangement joins TRBV4-1 to TRBJ2-5, with D unresolved. V lost 0 bases, J lost 11 bases, and 13 bases lay in between. This CDR3 spans 13 amino acids. Per the germline V gene, CDR1 is MGHRA and CDR2 is YSYEKL. The CDR3: CASSQETPLKQYV. DNA of the CDR3: TGCGCCAGCAGCCAAGAGACCCCCCTCAAGCAGTACGTC.

This clonotype was detected many times. This chain uses TRBV11-2 with TRBJ1-1, with a possible D match to TRBD1 (6 bases). CDR1 and CDR2 from the germline V gene are SGHAT and FQNNGV. V lost 3 bases, J lost 1 base, and 15 bases lay in between. The CDR3 is 16 residues long. The CDR3 protein is CASSLVMGQPNTEAFF. CDR3 nucleotides: TGTGCCAGCAGCTTGGTGATGGGACAACCGAACACTGAAGCTTTCTTT.

The V gene is TRBV7-9, the J gene TRBJ2-1; the D gene is possibly TRBD2 (5 bases). The length of the CDR3 is 15 residues. Germline assignment: CDR1 SEHNR and CDR2 FQNEAQ (reference sequence). Trimming cost V 6 bases and J 2 bases, with 14 bases left between them. CDR3 DNA: TGTGCCAGCAGGCTCCCGGGAAGCACCTACAATGAGCAGTTCTTC. As protein: CASRLPGSTYNEQFF.

In the case of this clonotype: Germline and junction disagree at one end, which may indicate a read error. The chain has TRBV27 and TRBJ1-3; D is ambiguous. The CDR3 has 15 residues. The germline V gene has CDR1 MNHEY and CDR2 SMNVEV (reference sequence). The CDR3 DNA sequence: TGTGCCAGCAGACGTGGCCTCCACTCTGGAGACACCATGTATTTT. It specifies CASRRGLHSGDTMYF.

This clonotype has just a few counts. This sequence joins TRBV12-3 or TRBV12-4 and TRBJ2-3, with 7 bases matching TRBD1. The length of the CDR3 is 15 residues. V dropped 3 bases and J dropped 3; count of bases not matched to a gene: 6. CDR3 sequence: CASSLGQPGTDTQYF. The CDR3 nucleotides are TGTGCCAGCAGTTTGGGACAGCCCGGTACAGATACGCAGTATTTT.

The chain carries TRBV15 and TRBJ2-1; 11 bases map to TRBD2. CDR1 and CDR2 (germline): LNHNV, YYDKDF (reference sequence). CDR3 length equals 16 residues. Trimming cost V 3 bases and J 2 bases; bases outside gene matches: 3. CDR3: CATSRGLAATYNEQFF. The CDR3, as DNA: TGTGCCACCAGCAGGGGACTAGCGGCCACCTACAATGAGCAGTTCTTC. Filled out from reference TRBV15 and TRBJ2-1, the complete variable domain reads DAMVIQNPRYQVTQFGKPVTLSCSQTLNHNVMYWYQQKSSQAPKLLFHYYDKDFNNEADTPDNFQSRRPNTSFCFLDIRSPGLGDTAMYLCATSRGLAATYNEQFFGPGTRLTVL.

This chain joins TRBV12-3 or TRBV12-4 and TRBJ1-4; 8 bases agree with TRBD1. CDR3 length: 14 amino acids. The trim removed 5 bases at V and 8 bases at J, leaving 7 bases unmatched. In nucleotides, the CDR3 is TGTGCCAGCAGTCGGGACAGGCGGAGAGAAAAACTGTTTTTT. It yields the protein CASSRDRRREKLFF.

Ten or more counts support this clonotype. This chain uses TRBV9 with TRBJ2-1, with D maybe TRBD2 (6 bases). There are 15 residues in the CDR3. The germline gives CDR1 SGDLS, CDR2 YYNGEE. V was trimmed by 2 bases and J by 5 bases, leaving 14 bases between them. CDR3 DNA: TGTGCCAGCAGCGTCGGTAGCGGATATCACAATGAGCAGTTCTTC. Encoded protein: CASSVGSGYHNEQFF. The whole variable domain, remainder taken from reference TRBV9 and TRBJ2-1, is DSGVTQTPKHLITATGQRVTLRCSPRSGDLSVYWYQQSLDQGLQFLIQYYNGEERAKGNILERFSAQQFPDLHSELNLSSLELGDSALYFCASSVGSGYHNEQFFGPGTRLTVL.

The rearrangement uses TRBV12-3 or TRBV12-4 and TRBJ2-6, with D tentatively TRBD1 (6 bases). V gave up 5 bases and J gave up 4 bases, with 9 bases separating them. CDR3 length: 14 residues. The DNA of the CDR3 is TGTGCCAGCAGTCCAGGGGACGGGGCCAACGTCCTGACTTTC. Translation gives CASSPGDGANVLTF.

V and J are TRBV12-3 or TRBV12-4 and TRBJ1-4; D may be TRBD1 (5 bases). The CDR3 length is 15 residues. Deletions cut 6 bases from V and 8 bases from J, with 19 bases between. The CDR3 bases are TGTGCCAGCAGACTCCGGCAAGGGGCGGGGGAAAAACTGTTTTTT. Its translation is CASRLRQGAGEKLFF.

The rearrangement links TRBV9 to TRBJ1-6, with D possibly being TRBD1 (5 bases). CDR1 is SGDLS and CDR2 is YYNGEE in the germline V gene. The ends were cut back, 0 bases at V and 10 bases at J, with 8 bases in the middle. The CDR3 spans 13 residues. CDR3 sequence (DNA): TGTGCCAGCAGCGTAGATGGGGGGTCACCCCTCCACTTT. Encoded protein: CASSVDGGSPLHF.

Turning to this clonotype: No conserved phenylalanine or tryptophan ends this CDR3, so it is likely a read error. The rearrangement links TRBV20-1 to TRBJ2-7; 8 positions agree with TRBD1. V trimming: 3 bases; J trimming: 6 bases; junction bases outside the gene matches: 10. From germline, CDR1 is DFQATT and CDR2 SNEGSKA (reference sequence). The CDR3 length is 14 residues. The CDR3 DNA reads TGCAGTGCTAGCCGACCGACAGGGGCTGGCGAGCAGTACCTC. Its translation is CSASRPTGAGEQYL.

DNA for the CDR3: TGCGCCAGCAGCTTGGCAGGGGGAACAACTAATGAAAAACTGTTTTTT. The encoded protein is CASSLAGGTTNEKLFF. The genes are TRBV5-1 and TRBJ1-4; the match to TRBD1 covers 7 bases. This CDR3 region has 16 residues. CDR1 and CDR2 (germline): SGHRS, YFSETQ. Trimming cost V 0 bases and J 0 bases; bases outside gene matches: 2.

This clonotype showed up just a few times. A much larger clone is a single base away; this may be a read error. The chain is built from TRBV7-8 and TRBJ2-3, with D perhaps TRBD2 (6 bases). Trimming shortened V by 3 bases and J by 0 bases, and 7 bases separated the two germline ends. Germline assignment: CDR1 SGHVS and CDR2 FQNEAQ. This CDR3 has 14 amino acids. CDR3 DNA: TGTGCCAGCAGCTTTGCGGGGAGCACAGATACGCAGTATTTT. Its protein is CASSFAGSTDTQYF.

J is TRBJ1-4 and V is TRBV4-3; no clear D. V was shortened by 4 bases and J by 10 bases, with 16 bases between the two germline ends. This CDR3 contains 14 residues. From germline, CDR1 is LGHNA and CDR2 YSLEER. CDR3 in amino acids: CASSPGGPKGKLFF. The DNA of the CDR3 is TGCGCCAGCAGCCCGGGAGGTCCGAAAGGAAAACTGTTTTTT.

On this clonotype itself: Possible read error: a much larger clone is one base away. The rearrangement links TRBV7-9 to TRBJ1-4; 7 nucleotides agree with TRBD1. This CDR3 contains 14 residues. Germline V CDR1 and CDR2: SEHNR, FQNEAQ (reference sequence). CDR3 DNA: TGTGCCGGCAGCTTAGAGGGGGCTCTTGAAAAACTGTTTTTT. Its protein product is CAGSLEGALEKLFF.